This is a list of T cell receptor beta chains from one sample in a study of blood T cell repertoires in COVID-19. Data came from immunoSEQ multiplex PCR; TCRdb stores just in-frame clones and leaves some out. The sample includes nearly 200,000 clones, 70% to 90% of them seen just once. Sequenced sample: PBMCs or T cells enriched from blood (not recorded which). The receptor source for this set is a woman aged 18-35 years who had recovered from COVID-19. Both conserved end residues are part of each CDR3. The D gene is left open where the match is weak. The size field is filled for only some rows; it gives once, few, many or a size class.

v_call: TRBV4-1; d_call: .; j_call: TRBJ2-2; clone_size: few; cdr3_aa: CASSQRTIQPVAGELFF; cdr3_nt: TGCGCCAGCAGCCAGCGAACCATTCAACCTGTCGCCGGGGAGCTGTTTTTT
v_call: TRBV30; d_call: .; j_call: TRBJ1-2; clone_size: .; cdr3_aa: CAWGRGGSGYTF; cdr3_nt: TGTGCCTGGGGCCGCGGGGGCAGTGGCTACACCTTC
v_call: TRBV5-6; d_call: .; j_call: TRBJ1-2; clone_size: .; cdr3_aa: CASSLAQVNYGYTF; cdr3_nt: TGTGCCAGCAGCTTGGCGCAGGTCAACTATGGCTACACCTTC
v_call: TRBV24-1; d_call: .; j_call: TRBJ1-3; clone_size: .; cdr3_aa: CATSDLPYDSKNTIYF; cdr3_nt: TGTGCCACCAGTGATTTGCCCTACGACAGCAAAAACACCATATATTTT
v_call: TRBV15; d_call: TRBD2; j_call: TRBJ2-7; clone_size: .; cdr3_aa: CATRRGDLYEQYF; cdr3_nt: TGTGCCACCAGGCGGGGGGACCTCTACGAGCAGTACTTC
v_call: TRBV28; d_call: TRBD2; j_call: TRBJ2-3; clone_size: few; cdr3_aa: CASTRGSGGFRDTQYF; cdr3_nt: TGTGCCAGCACCAGAGGTAGCGGGGGGTTTAGGGATACGCAGTATTTT
v_call: TRBV7-9; d_call: .; j_call: TRBJ2-7; clone_size: once; cdr3_aa: CASSPNLGSEQYF; cdr3_nt: TGTGCCAGCAGCCCCAATCTCGGGTCCGAGCAGTACTTC
v_call: TRBV5-1; d_call: .; j_call: TRBJ1-3; clone_size: .; cdr3_aa: CASSLEGSSGNTIYF; cdr3_nt: TGCGCCAGCAGCTTGGAAGGGAGCTCTGGAAACACCATATATTTT
v_call: TRBV10-3; d_call: .; j_call: TRBJ1-2; clone_size: .; cdr3_aa: CAISDGAGEGYTF; cdr3_nt: TGTGCCATCAGTGATGGGGCAGGGGAAGGCTACACCTTC
v_call: TRBV19; d_call: TRBD2; j_call: TRBJ2-3; clone_size: few; cdr3_aa: CASSIQRGTLDTQYF; cdr3_nt: TGTGCCAGTAGTATCCAGCGGGGGACTCTAGATACGCAGTATTTT
v_call: TRBV6-5; d_call: TRBD1; j_call: TRBJ2-7; clone_size: .; cdr3_aa: CASGKTGLHEQYF; cdr3_nt: TGTGCCAGCGGTAAGACAGGGCTCCACGAGCAGTACTTC
v_call: TRBV4-1; d_call: TRBD1; j_call: TRBJ1-1; clone_size: .; cdr3_aa: CASSQAGSRGQGATEAFF; cdr3_nt: TGCGCCAGCAGCCAAGCCGGAAGTAGGGGACAGGGGGCCACTGAAGCTTTCTTT
v_call: TRBV7-7; d_call: TRBD2; j_call: TRBJ2-5; clone_size: .; cdr3_aa: CASSLGLAGIGQETQYF; cdr3_nt: TGTGCCAGCAGCCTGGGACTAGCGGGGATAGGACAAGAGACCCAGTACTTC
v_call: TRBV6-5; d_call: TRBD1; j_call: TRBJ1-6; clone_size: .; cdr3_aa: CASSLRTGSYNSPLHF; cdr3_nt: TGTGCCAGCAGTTTGAGGACAGGCAGCTATAATTCACCCCTCCACTTT
v_call: TRBV28; d_call: .; j_call: TRBJ1-4; clone_size: .; cdr3_aa: CASSSPKEQGLNEKLFF; cdr3_nt: TGTGCCAGCAGTTCGCCAAAGGAACAGGGCCTTAATGAAAAACTGTTTTTT
v_call: TRBV7-3; d_call: .; j_call: TRBJ1-6; clone_size: .; cdr3_aa: CASSLIGGNSPLHF; cdr3_nt: TGTGCCAGCAGCTTAATTGGGGGGAATTCACCCCTCCACTTT
v_call: TRBV9; d_call: TRBD1; j_call: TRBJ1-3; clone_size: .; cdr3_aa: CASSDGQGYGGTGNTIYF; cdr3_nt: TGTGCCAGCAGCGATGGACAGGGATACGGTGGCACTGGAAACACCATATATTTT
v_call: TRBV24-1; d_call: TRBD2; j_call: TRBJ2-3; clone_size: .; cdr3_aa: CATSDSGLAEDTQYF; cdr3_nt: TGTGCCACCAGTGATTCCGGACTAGCGGAAGATACGCAGTATTTT
v_call: TRBV30; d_call: TRBD2; j_call: TRBJ2-1; clone_size: .; cdr3_aa: CAWSLKSSGAYNEQFF; cdr3_nt: TGTGCCTGGAGTTTGAAGTCTAGCGGGGCCTACAATGAGCAGTTCTTC
v_call: TRBV6-6; d_call: TRBD1; j_call: TRBJ2-3; clone_size: .; cdr3_aa: CASSDRGRVLSTQYF; cdr3_nt: TGTGCCAGCAGTGACAGGGGCCGAGTGTTGAGTACGCAGTATTTT
v_call: TRBV30; d_call: TRBD2; j_call: TRBJ2-3; clone_size: .; cdr3_aa: CAWSVLSTSGADTQYF; cdr3_nt: TGTGCCTGGAGTGTACTCAGCACTAGCGGGGCAGATACGCAGTATTTT